This T cell receptor (beta chain) is drawn from a study of monozygotic twins with inflammatory bowel disease (dated by TCRdb to between 2018 and 2021). About the study as a whole: A total of 28 monozygotic twin pairs were included in the full study, comprising nine German pairs (four IBD-concordant, five IBD-discordant) and 19 IBD-discordant Danish pairs. The search for disease-associated traits relied mainly on comparing IBD patients with their genetically identical healthy co-twins within discordant pairs. Each individual had, on average, about 151 000 unique TCRalpha sequences and 181 000 unique TCRbeta sequences available for analysis.

Concerning this clonotype itself: Its antigen has not been determined.

From each donor, an approximately 2.6 ml peripheral blood sample was collected into PAXgene tubes and kept at -80 degrees C. Total RNA was isolated from whole blood with the PAXgene blood miRNA kit on an automated QIAcube, without T cell sorting. Peripheral blood from monozygotic twin pairs who were concordant or discordant for inflammatory bowel disease underwent deep TCRalpha and TCRbeta repertoire profiling using unique molecular barcoding. For every twin pair, smoking habits were documented, and each individual was categorised as a current, former or never smoker. CDR1 and CDR2 were assigned from the germline V gene (reference sequence) as SGHKS and YYEKEE. The CDR3, from cysteine to phenylalanine, totals 15 residues. There is no recorded DNA. Broader findings and caveats from the paper: Different T cell subtypes could not be distinguished in the analysis. Concordant and discordant twins showed no difference in repertoire similarity, possibly because of limited statistical power. TCRbeta repertoire diversity, by inverse Simpson index, was decreased in IBD patients compared with their healthy co-twins. Compared with healthy twins, IBD patients had fewer clonotypes in common with other individuals, a difference most pronounced in patients showing signs of disease activity. No single strong signal or clonotype linked to IBD turned up in the results, so the idea that one exists was not supported. Differing immunosuppressive treatments among patients may have added background noise and inter-individual variability to the repertoires.

Library preparation used 5' RACE. Preparation of each TCR library used approximately 4,000 ng of total RNA. For each sample, cDNA synthesis with SMARTScribe reverse transcriptase was split into eight separate reactions. During cDNA synthesis, template switching introduced unique molecular identifiers that contained a 6-nucleotide sample barcode. Amplification of TCRalpha and TCRbeta cDNA involved two nested PCRs of 16 and 9 cycles, and each PCR was followed by bead purification. Before amplification, cDNA was treated with uracil DNA-glycosylase and purified using the QIAquick PCR purification kit. The second PCR added Illumina TruSeq-compatible adapters along with sample-specific barcodes. Library quality and concentration were assessed using TapeStation and Qubit, and roughly 5 ng of each library was pooled. Pooled libraries were sequenced on an Illumina HiSeq2500 single-index Rapid Run with 2 x 100 bp reads and custom sequencing primers. Per the source publication's procedure: MiGEC version 1.2.6 was used for UMI-based consensus assembly to correct PCR and sequencing errors. MiXCR version 2.1.1 was used to carry out V(D)J alignment, clonotype assembly and CDR3 extraction. Normalisation of gene usage, clonotype sharing and MAIT/NKT TCR abundance was achieved by analysing the top 1000, 10 000 and 20 000 clonotypes per sample. Diversity was computed as the inverse Simpson index with the vegan R package after downsampling to 27 000 UMIs. Paired Mann-Whitney U tests were applied to discordant twin pairs, and Benjamini-Hochberg correction was used for multiple testing. Following TCRdb reprocessing, every CDR3 protein sequence forms one entry, and DNA is not provided. For this entry, the V and J calls and clone size follow TCRdb and not the study's own pipeline. The sample's table lists a count of 400,000 to 500,000 distinct CDR3 sequences. The top ten constitute approximately 2.3% of the sample.

The source is a human donor with ulcerative colitis or Crohn's disease, or a healthy co-twin of an affected twin (not recorded which). Sequenced: blood. This chain is built from TRBV5-5 and TRBJ2-1. The CDR3 reads CASTPTGSSYNEQFF.